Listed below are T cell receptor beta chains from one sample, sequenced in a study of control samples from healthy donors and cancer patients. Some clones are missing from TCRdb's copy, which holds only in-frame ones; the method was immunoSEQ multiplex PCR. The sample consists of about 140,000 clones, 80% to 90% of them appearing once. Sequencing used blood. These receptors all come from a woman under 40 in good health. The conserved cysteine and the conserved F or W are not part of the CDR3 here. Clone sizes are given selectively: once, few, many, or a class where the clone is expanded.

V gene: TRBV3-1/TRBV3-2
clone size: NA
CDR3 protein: ASSAGGVGRRETQY

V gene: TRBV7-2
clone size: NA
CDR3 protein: ASSLGGAASNTEAF

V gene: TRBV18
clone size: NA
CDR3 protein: ASSLQGDTGELF

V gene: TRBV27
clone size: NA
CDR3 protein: ASRQANQPQH

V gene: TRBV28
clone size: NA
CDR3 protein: ASSWTSGSLSSYEQY

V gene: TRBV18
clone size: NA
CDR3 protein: ASYLQGNTGELF

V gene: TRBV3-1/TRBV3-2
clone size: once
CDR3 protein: ASSPTEEKLF

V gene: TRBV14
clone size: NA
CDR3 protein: ASSQATGGWSYNEQF

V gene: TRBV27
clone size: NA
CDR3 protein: ASSFRVRETQY

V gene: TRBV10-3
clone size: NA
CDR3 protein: AISESFRGNYGYT

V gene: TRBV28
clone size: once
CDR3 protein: ASTSHYTGELF

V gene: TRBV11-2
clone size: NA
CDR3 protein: ASSKLAGVGADTQY

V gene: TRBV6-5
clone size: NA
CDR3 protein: ASRWGVNTEAF

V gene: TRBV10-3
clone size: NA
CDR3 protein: AIRGSSYNSPLH

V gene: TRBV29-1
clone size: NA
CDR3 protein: SVGVAGGNGELF